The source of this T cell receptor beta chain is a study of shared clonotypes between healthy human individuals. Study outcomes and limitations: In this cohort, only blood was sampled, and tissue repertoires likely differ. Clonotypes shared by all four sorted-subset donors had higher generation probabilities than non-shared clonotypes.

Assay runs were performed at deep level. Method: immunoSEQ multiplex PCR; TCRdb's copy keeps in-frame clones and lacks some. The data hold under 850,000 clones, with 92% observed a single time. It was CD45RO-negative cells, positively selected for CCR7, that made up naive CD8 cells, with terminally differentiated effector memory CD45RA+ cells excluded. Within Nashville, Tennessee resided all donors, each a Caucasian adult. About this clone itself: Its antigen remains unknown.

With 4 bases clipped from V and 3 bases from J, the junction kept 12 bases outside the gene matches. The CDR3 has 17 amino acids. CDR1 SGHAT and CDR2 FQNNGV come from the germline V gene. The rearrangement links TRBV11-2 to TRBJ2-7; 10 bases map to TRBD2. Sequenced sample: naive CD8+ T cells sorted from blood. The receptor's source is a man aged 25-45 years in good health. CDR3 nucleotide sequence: TGTGCCAGCAGCTCGGACAGGGCGGGACTAGCGATCTACGAGCAGTACTTC. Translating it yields CASSSDRAGLAIYEQYF.